This passage covers 4 T cell receptor beta chains from one sample sequenced in a study of metastatic and nonmetastatic thyroid tumors. From the PCR reads, TCRdb re-called clones with MiXCR. There are around 20,000 clones in the sample; roughly 22% occur only once, and about 8.1% lies in the top ten. Thyroid surgery was preceded by no treatment in any patient. The sample comprised adjacent normal tissue. The receptors here all came from a female donor with papillary thyroid cancer or a benign thyroid nodule (not recorded which). Some clones in this sample may be carry-over from other donors' samples.

The V and J genes are TRBV6-5 and TRBJ2-4; D uncertain. Trimming left V 2 bases short and J 9 bases short, with 11 bases between. The CDR3 runs 13 residues. Germline CDR1 MNHEY, CDR2 SVGAGI. CDR3 sequence: CASSYTTMGIQYF. In nucleotides, the CDR3 is TGTGCCAGCAGTTACACGACAATGGGCATTCAGTACTTC.

This chain joins TRBV6-2 or TRBV6-3 and TRBJ2-1, with 14 bases aligning to TRBD2. With 0 bases clipped from V and 9 bases from J, the junction kept 13 bases outside the gene matches. CDR1 MNHEY and CDR2 SVGEGT come from the germline V gene. The CDR3 consists of 19 residues. The CDR3 is CASSYSLFGLAGGKGEQFF. The CDR3 coding sequence is TGTGCCAGCAGTTACTCCCTTTTCGGACTAGCGGGAGGAAAGGGTGAGCAGTTCTTC.

Only a few counts were recorded for this clone. The chain is built from TRBV6-6 and TRBJ1-6, with D possibly being TRBD1 (6 bases). V lost 0 bases, J lost 8 bases, and 11 bases lay in between. Germline values: CDR1 MNHNY, CDR2 SVGAGI (reference sequence). There are 15 residues in the CDR3. Here the CDR3 reads CASSYSNYRDSPLHF. CDR3 bases: TGTGCCAGCAGTTACTCTAACTACAGGGATTCACCCCTCCACTTT.

V and J are TRBV18 and TRBJ1-1; tentatively, D is TRBD1 (6 bases). Trimming shortened V by 5 bases and J by 8 bases, and 12 bases separated the two germline ends. Germline V gives CDR1 KGHSH, CDR2 LQKENI. This CDR3 is 12 amino acids long. CDR3 amino acids: CASSSIQGEAFF. Here the CDR3 DNA reads TGTGCCAGCTCATCCATACAGGGAGAAGCTTTCTTT.